This TCR beta chain was recovered during a study of CD8 T cells in Susac syndrome. cDNA came from approximately 0.5 to 1 ug RNA primed by random hexamers. Each CDR3 protein is one row after TCRdb ran MiXCR on the immunoSEQ multiplex PCR reads. The sample holds some 220,000 distinct CDR3 sequences; about 95% are singletons and the top ten take 0.095%. Germline values: CDR1 KGHSH, CDR2 LQKENI. Trimming at V came to 3 bases and at J to 6 bases, leaving 3 bases not matched to a gene. The length of the CDR3 is 14 residues. This clonotype was counted a single time. The V call is TRBV18, the J call TRBJ2-1; 9 bases fit TRBD1. Sequences were obtained from CD4+ T cells from PBMCs. The sequence came from a human donor with multiple sclerosis. CDR3: CASSPGTGTNEQFF. In DNA, the CDR3 is TGTGCCAGCTCACCCGGGACAGGGACCAATGAGCAGTTCTTC.